This T cell receptor (beta chain) was recovered during a study of Graves' ophthalmopathy and Graves' hyperthyroidism (dated by TCRdb to 2016 to 2018). Study-level background: Peripheral blood was collected at initial diagnosis, before any treatment. TCR beta repertoire signatures were used to distinguish Graves' ophthalmopathy from Graves' hyperthyroidism and to predict progression to ophthalmopathy. In total, 135 blood samples were TCR-sequenced: approximately 40 ophthalmopathy, approximately 80 hyperthyroidism and roughly 17 hyperthyroidism-to-ophthalmopathy patients. To explore V-J signatures distinguishing ophthalmopathy from hyperthyroidism, a discovery set of 100 patients (around 42 ophthalmopathy, 57 stable hyperthyroidism) was enrolled. For independent validation, a separate cohort was made up of some 18 hyperthyroidism patients plus 17 patients who later progressed from hyperthyroidism to ophthalmopathy. T-cell repertoires of thyroid tissue and blood were compared in several hyperthyroidism patients. After sampling, hyperthyroidism patients received methimazole starting at 30 mg daily, and ophthalmopathy patients received high-dose intravenous methylprednisolone. The approximately 100 discovery patients were randomly divided into training and test sets at a 7:3 ratio.

Deletion took 1 base off V and 2 bases off J, with a span of 9 bases between the germline ends. The CDR3 covers 16 residues, taking in both the cysteine and the phenylalanine. Of the read, only the CDR3 DNA is kept; its 48 bases are in frame from base 1. Stable hyperthyroidism was defined as no progression to ophthalmopathy within 18 months of follow-up. The hyperthyroidism patients were 18 to 65 years old and newly diagnosed, with a disease duration of less than 2 months. Anyone with other autoimmune diseases, uncontrolled infections, pregnancy or lactation was excluded from the study. Clinical symptoms, serum thyroxine, TRAb, thyroid ultrasound and orbital computed tomography were used for diagnosis. Using Ficoll-Paque density gradient centrifugation, PBMCs were isolated from less than 13 ml of fresh peripheral blood. Trizol reagent was used to extract the total RNA, and its quality was then checked on an Agilent 2100 Bioanalyzer.

What the authors observed across the whole study: The 13-signature model separated ophthalmopathy from stable hyperthyroidism with 85% to 90% sensitivity and roughly 84% specificity in cross-validation, and 80%/75% in the test set. Sample size was not predetermined statistically, and investigators were not blinded to group allocation. In validation, the model predicted ophthalmopathy progression with more than 70% sensitivity and roughly 72% specificity; approximately 12 predicted patients were CT-confirmed with GO in a median of approximately six months. Most expanded thyroid clonotypes with a frequency above 0.001 also appeared in blood, which suggests that blood repertoires may reflect the immune response in the thyroid.

There are many counts of this clonotype. The antigen this receptor binds is unknown. No qualities accompany the bases; no much larger clone lies one base away. TCR beta CDR3 regions were amplified from RNA transcripts for repertoire sequencing. The first round was an RT-PCR using HTBI primers with the Qiagen OneStep RT-PCR kit, and this first round was followed by a second-round multiplex PCR, then size selection and purification. Libraries were sequenced paired-end with 100 bp reads on an Illumina HiSeq2000. The paper's processing steps were these. SOAPnuke was used to process the reads, throwing out any read that had adapters, had uncalled bases, had a mean Phred below 15, or lacked an exact constant-primer or identifier match. COPE v1.2.5 was used to merge high-quality paired reads. Each unique nucleotide sequence was treated as a clonotype, and MiTCR v1.1 was used to align the clonotypes to the IMGT TRB V, D and J references. Only V-J combinations with frequency above 0.0001 were analysed, covering about 99% of repertoires. For each V-J combination, a TCR clonal expansion and chaos score was defined as F50 clonal expansion divided by the chaos observed in the TCRdist matrix. Welch's t-statistics and random forest were used to narrow the features down to approximately twelve V-J combinations, which were then fed into a naive Bayes classifier. The similarity between thyroid and blood repertoires was quantified using the Morisita-Horn index. TCRdb applied fastp at Q25 and MiXCR to the public reads, then kept only in-frame beta chains. Identical CDR3 protein sequences are pooled into one entry, listed with their most common genes and DNA. TCRdb's processing, not the study's, gives the V and J calls here. Present in this sample are roughly 610,000 distinct CDR3 sequences, 22% of which were seen just once. Of the sample, more than 5.5% falls within the top ten clones.

Sequencing was carried out using peripheral blood. This TCR came from a woman younger than 30 with stable Graves' hyperthyroidism. Some clones in this sample may be carry-over from other donors' samples. Donor details come from another sample of the same person, matched by shared clones. The sequence joins TRBV12-3 or TRBV12-4 to TRBJ1-6, with TRBD1 perhaps the D gene, on 5 matching bases. The DNA sequence is TGTGCCAGCAGTTTAGGTGGGGGAACCTATAATTCACCCCTCCACTTT. This yields the protein CASSLGGGTYNSPLHF.